A single sample gave rise to the 31 T cell receptor beta chains below, sequenced in a study of T-cell memory formation after mild COVID-19. TCRdb re-derived calls from the 5' RACE reads in MiXCR, one entry per CDR3 protein. The table lists just over 350,000 distinct CDR3 sequences, around an eighth of them singletons. Sequenced input: PBMCs or a T cell subset sorted from them (not recorded which). Receptor source: a man between 18 and 29 years old who had mild COVID-19 (a few samples of this study predate the infection). Cell type and time point are not known.

The CDR3 bases are TGCAGCTCTCGGGACAGGGGCTACGAGCAGTACGTC. It translates to CSSRDRGYEQYV. This chain joins TRBV20-1 and TRBJ2-7; 10 bases align to TRBD1. CDR1 DFQATT and CDR2 SNEGSKA come from the germline V gene (reference sequence). The CDR3 is 12 residues long.

The gene calls are TRBV5-1 and TRBJ1-5; D gene uncertain. The CDR3 has 15 residues. Per germline, CDR1 SGHRS and CDR2 YFSETQ. V gave up 4 bases and J gave up 11 bases, with 22 bases separating them. Here the CDR3 reads CASSPGPRVRSAQHF. The DNA of the CDR3 is TGCGCCAGCAGCCCAGGACCCCGGGTTCGATCGGCCCAGCATTTT.

This clonotype was seen only a few times. V gene TRBV6-6 combines with J gene TRBJ2-7, with TRBD1 identical over 7 bases. The length of the CDR3 is 13 residues. The V gene's germline CDR1 is MNHNY and CDR2 SVGAGI (reference sequence). V was clipped by 5 bases and J by 8 bases; unmatched bases: 9. Written as DNA, the CDR3 is TGTGCCAGCAGTATATCGGGACAGAAGAAGCAGTACGTC. Translation gives CASSISGQKKQYV.

This clonotype showed up just a few times. This chain joins TRBV2 and TRBJ2-1; 8 bases are a match to TRBD1. CDR3 length: 15 residues. Looked up from germline, CDR1 is SNHLY and CDR2 is FYNNEI. Losses at the gene ends were 6 bases for V and 0 bases for J; bases not matched to a gene: 4. The CDR3 spells CASRPTGGSYNEQFF. As DNA, the CDR3 is TGTGCCAGCAGGCCTACAGGGGGCTCCTACAATGAGCAGTTCTTC.

This clonotype was picked up a small number of times. V usage is TRBV5-1 and J usage is TRBJ1-2, with D uncertain. CDR1 is SGHRS and CDR2 is YFSETQ in the germline V gene. V was clipped by 4 bases and J by 10 bases, with 23 bases between them. The CDR3 has 15 residues. The CDR3 DNA follows: TGCGCCAGCAGCCCCACGGAAGCCCGATCCCAGGACTACACCTTC. Its protein product is CASSPTEARSQDYTF.

This clonotype was picked up many times. V usage is TRBV7-9 and J usage is TRBJ2-4; the D is unclear. Trimming shortened V by 0 bases and J by 1 base, and 16 bases separated the two germline ends. The CDR3 is made up of 18 amino acids. The V gene's germline CDR1 is SEHNR and CDR2 FQNEAQ (reference sequence). This CDR3 is CASSLAHGSIPAKNIQYF. The CDR3 nucleotides read TGTGCCAGCAGCTTAGCCCACGGCTCCATCCCCGCCAAAAACATTCAGTACTTC.

This chain uses TRBV12-3 or TRBV12-4 with TRBJ2-5; D gene uncertain. The CDR3 contains 14 residues. Trimming removed 2 bases from V and 7 bases from J, with 14 bases in between. The CDR3 DNA reads TGTGCCAGCAGTTTAAGGGTCGGAAAGGGGACCCAGTACTTC. Protein sequence: CASSLRVGKGTQYF.

This clonotype was detected a few times. Written as DNA, the CDR3 is TGTGCCACCAGCCCCCTCAAGGGGACCCAGGCCGAGCAGTACGTC. This gives the protein CATSPLKGTQAEQYV. The genes are TRBV15 and TRBJ2-7, with D possibly being TRBD1 or TRBD2 (5 bases each). The ends were cut back, 5 bases at V and 6 bases at J, with 20 bases in the middle. CDR3 length equals 15 residues. The V gene's germline CDR1 is LNHNV and CDR2 YYDKDF (reference sequence).

The rearrangement links TRBV12-2 to TRBJ2-4; the table calls TRBD1, which could not be checked here. TRBV12-2 is deemed a pseudogene. The CDR3 loop spans 16 amino acids. The CDR3 sequence: CASRLDGAVAKNIQYF. CDR3 bases: TGTGCAAGTCGCTTAGACGGGGCGGTGGCCAAAAACATTCAGTACTTC.

This chain links TRBV7-8 with TRBJ2-1; TRBD1 aligns across 8 bases. Germline V CDR1 and CDR2: SGHVS, FQNEAQ. V lost 0 bases and J lost 6; bases outside the gene matches: 7. This CDR3 is 16 amino acids long. The CDR3 DNA follows: TGTGCCAGCAGCTTAGCGTACAGGGGGGCGGGCAATGAGCAGTTCTTC. Translation: CASSLAYRGAGNEQFF. Using reference TRBV7-8 and TRBJ2-1 for the parts outside the CDR3, the full variable domain is GAGVSQSPRYKVAKRGQDVALRCDPISGHVSLFWYQQALGQGPEFLTYFQNEAQLDKSGLPSDRFFAERPEGSVSTLKIQRTQQEDSAVYLCASSLAYRGAGNEQFFGPGTRLTVL.

The chain is built from TRBV3-1 and TRBJ1-5; D is ambiguous. V dropped 4 bases and J dropped 1 base, with 20 bases sitting between them. The CDR3 is 18 residues long. The germline gives CDR1 LGHDT, CDR2 YNNKEL (reference sequence). The CDR3 region has the DNA TGTGCCAGCAGCCTTCCTAGCAAGGTTCGTGGAAGCAATCAGCCCCAGCATTTT. Amino acids: CASSLPSKVRGSNQPQHF.

There are many counts of this clonotype. The chain combines TRBV5-1 with TRBJ2-5; D possibly corresponds to TRBD2 (5 bases). Germline V gene lookup returns CDR1 SGHRS and CDR2 YFSETQ. The CDR3 totals 14 residues. Deletions cut 0 bases from V and 6 bases from J, with 12 bases between. As DNA, the CDR3 is TGCGCCAGCAGCTTGGCCACCGGGGAAAAGACCCAGTACTTC. It codes for CASSLATGEKTQYF.

In this sample, this clonotype turned up many times. V and J are TRBV7-2 and TRBJ2-7; D may match TRBD1 or TRBD2 (6 bases each). V lost 2 bases and J lost 0, with 11 bases in between. This CDR3 spans 15 amino acids. The germline gives CDR1 SGHTA, CDR2 FQGNSA. The CDR3 reads CASSLRGASSYEQYF. CDR3 DNA: TGTGCCAGCAGCTTAAGGGGGGCCAGCTCCTACGAGCAGTACTTC.

This chain joins TRBV5-6 and TRBJ2-1; D is possibly TRBD1 (6 bases). Trimming removed 5 bases at V and 8 bases at J, with 14 bases between. CDR1 and CDR2 (germline): SGHDT, YYEEEE. CDR3 size: 13 residues. The CDR3 protein is CASRTMGAHEQFF. CDR3 bases: TGTGCCAGCAGAACCATGGGGGCACATGAGCAGTTCTTC.

This clonotype was observed at least ten times. The rearrangement links TRBV5-1 to TRBJ2-1; D gene unclear. The ends were cut back, 1 base at V and 3 bases at J, with 11 bases in the middle. The CDR3 has 15 amino acids. Germline values: CDR1 SGHRS, CDR2 YFSETQ. For the CDR3, the DNA is TGCGCCAGCAGCTTGCTTGAGTCGAGCTACAATGAGCAGTTCTTC. Translation: CASSLLESSYNEQFF.

This clonotype occurred a few times. The chain uses TRBV12-3 or TRBV12-4 and TRBJ1-1; 8 nucleotides align to TRBD1. CDR3 length: 13 residues. Unmatched junction bases numbered 5, after V lost 5 bases and J lost 6 bases. This CDR3 is CASSRNRGAEAFF. CDR3 DNA: TGTGCCAGCAGTAGAAACAGGGGGGCTGAAGCTTTCTTT.

Only a few counts were recorded for this clonotype. V is TRBV15 and J is TRBJ2-4; 7 nucleotides match TRBD1. This CDR3 is built from 13 residues. Germline loops: CDR1 LNHNV, CDR2 YYDKDF (reference sequence). V lost 3 bases, J lost 8 bases, and 4 bases stayed unmatched. This chain's CDR3 is CATSRDRSDIQYF. The CDR3, as DNA: TGTGCCACCAGCAGGGACAGGTCTGACATTCAGTACTTC.

This clonotype was counted between two and nine times. The V and J genes are TRBV12-3 or TRBV12-4 and TRBJ2-7, with D tentatively TRBD2 (6 bases). This CDR3 region has 13 residues. Trimming shortened V by 3 bases and J by 7 bases, and 13 bases separated the two germline ends. The CDR3 here is CASSFLARGEQYV. The CDR3 DNA reads as TGTGCCAGCAGTTTCCTAGCGAGGGGTGAGCAGTACGTC.

V gene TRBV7-9 combines with J gene TRBJ2-7; TRBD1 might be the D (6 bases). This CDR3 has 15 amino acids. V dropped 1 base and J dropped 2 bases, with 12 bases sitting between them. Germline CDR1 reads SEHNR; CDR2 reads FQNEAQ (reference sequence). Here the CDR3 reads CASSLGNRVTYEQYF. In nucleotides, the CDR3 is TGTGCCAGCAGCTTAGGGAACAGGGTAACCTACGAGCAGTACTTC. Together with reference TRBV7-9 and TRBJ2-7, the CDR3 gives the full variable domain: DTGVSQNPRHKITKRGQNVTFRCDPISEHNRLYWYRQTLGQGPEFLTYFQNEAQLEKSRLLSDRFSAERPKGSFSTLEIQRTEQGDSAMYLCASSLGNRVTYEQYFGPGTRLTVT.

This chain uses TRBV5-1 with TRBJ1-1; 7 nucleotides line up with TRBD1. The V gene's germline CDR1 is SGHRS and CDR2 YFSETQ. The CDR3 spans 14 residues. Trimming cost V 2 bases and J 7 bases; bases outside gene matches: 8. CDR3: CASSLTGATIEAFF. The CDR3 DNA reads TGCGCCAGCAGCTTAACAGGGGCCACTATTGAAGCTTTCTTT.

In DNA form, the CDR3 reads TGTGCCAGCAGCTTGGGGGGCGGACAGCACTGGAGCTACGAGCAGTACGTC. Translating gives CASSLGGGQHWSYEQYV. This sequence joins TRBV9 and TRBJ2-7, with D perhaps given as TRBD1 or TRBD2 (6 bases each). The CDR3 has 17 amino acids. CDR1 and CDR2 from the germline V gene are SGDLS and YYNGEE. The V gene lost 4 bases and the J gene lost 3 bases, with 23 bases spanning the gap.

This clonotype was seen a handful of times. The gene calls are TRBV6-5 and TRBJ1-1; TRBD1 matches at 7 bases. In germline, CDR1 is MNHEY, CDR2 SVGAGI. Trimming cost V 4 bases and J 5 bases; bases outside gene matches: 10. The CDR3 loop spans 15 amino acids. The CDR3 coding sequence is TGTGCCAGCAGTTGGGGACAGCCCGAGGGGACTGAAGCTTTCTTT. Encoded protein: CASSWGQPEGTEAFF.

This clonotype was seen a few times. The V gene is TRBV11-2, the J gene TRBJ1-5; D not certain. The germline V and J ends were trimmed by 0 bases and 0 bases, with 12 bases remaining between them. Per the germline V gene, CDR1 is SGHAT and CDR2 is FQNNGV. This CDR3 has 17 residues. CDR3 protein: CASSLDDGQNSNQPQHF. DNA of the CDR3: TGTGCCAGCAGCTTAGACGACGGGCAGAATAGCAATCAGCCCCAGCATTTT.

In its sample, this clonotype was seen many times. The chain joins TRBV6-6 to TRBJ2-2, with 8 bases aligning to TRBD1. The CDR3 is 13 amino acids. The junction had 2 bases not matched to a gene; V was cut back by 8 bases and J by 3 bases. Germline V gives CDR1 MNHNY, CDR2 SVGAGI (reference sequence). The CDR3 DNA follows: TGTGCCAGCTCAGGGGGCTACACCGGGGAGCTGTTTTTT. Encoded protein: CASSGGYTGELFF.

This clonotype was counted a single time. The V call is TRBV19, the J call TRBJ2-3; D is unclear. Germline V gene data show CDR1 as LNHDA and CDR2 as SQIVND (reference sequence). Trimming shortened V by 2 bases and J by 2 bases, and 8 bases separated the two germline ends. This CDR3 contains 14 residues. Here the CDR3 reads CASSIRRITDTQYF. CDR3 DNA sequence: TGTGCCAGTAGTATAAGACGAATCACAGATACGCAGTATTTT.

The CDR3 nucleotides are TGTGCCAGCAGAGCGGGACAATATAGCAATCAGCCCCAGCATTTT. It specifies CASRAGQYSNQPQHF. V is TRBV6-5 and J is TRBJ1-5, with a weak D call TRBD1 (6 bases). Deletions cut 6 bases from V and 0 bases from J, with 12 bases between. This CDR3 is 15 amino acids long. Per germline, CDR1 MNHEY and CDR2 SVGAGI.

The rearrangement uses TRBV2 and TRBJ2-5; D is undetermined. Germline assignment: CDR1 SNHLY and CDR2 FYNNEI. This CDR3 contains 13 residues. V dropped 5 bases and J dropped 1 base, with 8 bases sitting between them. The CDR3 DNA reads as TGTGCCAGCAGTATTGACACCCAAGAGACCCAGTACTTC. Encoded protein: CASSIDTQETQYF.

In this sample, this clonotype turned up a few times. The chain couples TRBV20-1 to TRBJ1-5; no definite D call. This CDR3 contains 15 residues. V lost 4 bases to trimming and J lost 6 bases, with 19 bases between them. Germline CDR1 DFQATT, CDR2 SNEGSKA (reference sequence). The DNA of the CDR3 is TGCAGTGCTACCGGAGTGTTCCTGGGAGCTCAGCCCCAGCATTTT. It is translated as CSATGVFLGAQPQHF.

This clonotype was counted only a few times. This chain connects TRBV29-1 to TRBJ2-2; D gene uncertain. CDR1 and CDR2 from the germline V gene are SQVTM and ANQGSEA. The V and J ends lost 0 bases and 0 bases respectively, with 8 bases between them. The CDR3 sequence is 15 residues long. The CDR3 region is CSVEDGQANTGELFF. As DNA, the CDR3 is TGCAGCGTTGAAGACGGGCAAGCGAACACCGGGGAGCTGTTTTTT.

This clonotype has more than one count but fewer than ten. The V gene is TRBV5-1, the J gene TRBJ2-7; D may be TRBD1 (6 bases). The CDR3 loop spans 13 amino acids. Between the trimmed V and J ends, which lost 0 bases and 4 bases, there was a span of 8 bases. Per germline, CDR1 SGHRS and CDR2 YFSETQ. CDR3 protein: CASSLDRVYEQYF. CDR3 in DNA: TGCGCCAGCAGCTTGGACAGGGTTTACGAGCAGTACTTC.

This clonotype appeared a few times. The chain joins TRBV28 to TRBJ1-4, with 11 bases lining up with TRBD1. Germline loops: CDR1 MDHEN, CDR2 SYDVKM. V shed 3 bases, J shed 2 bases, and the junction held 2 bases outside the gene matches. The CDR3 is 16 residues long. Written as DNA, the CDR3 is TGTGCCAGCAGTTTGGGACAGGGGGGGACTAATGAAAAACTGTTTTTT. Its protein is CASSLGQGGTNEKLFF.